This TCR beta chain derives from a study of CD8 T cells in Susac syndrome. Study-level results: It was acknowledged in the study that the number of individuals who were included in its TCR sequencing and HLA analysis was relatively small.

High-throughput TCR beta sequencing covered peripheral CD8+ and CD4+ T cells. Treatment-naive patients with stable or active relapsing-remitting disease served as multiple sclerosis controls. Notes on this clonotype: Its cognate antigen is unknown.

CDR1 is SEHNR, CDR2 FQNEAQ, per germline (reference sequence). Trimming shortened V by 3 bases and J by 8 bases, and 10 bases separated the two germline ends. This CDR3 is built from 13 residues. The RNA, about 0.45 to 1 ug, was put through reverse transcription using random hexamers. Coverage of TCR beta CDR3 amplification by immunoSEQ multiplex PCR extended to 54 Vbeta and 13 Jbeta. One entry per CDR3 protein results from TCRdb running MiXCR on the immunoSEQ multiplex PCR reads. Seen here are around 150,000 distinct CDR3 sequences, 94% observed once, and the top ten hold 0.085% to 0.095%. Material: CD4+ T cells from PBMCs. This TCR was sampled from a human donor with multiple sclerosis. The gene calls are TRBV7-9 and TRBJ2-2; no clear D. The CDR3 DNA sequence: TGTGCCAGCAGCTTGAGGCCCTCTGGGGAGCTGTTTTTT. It codes for CASSLRPSGELFF. Full variable domain (missing parts from reference TRBV7-9 and TRBJ2-2): DTGVSQNPRHKITKRGQNVTFRCDPISEHNRLYWYRQTLGQGPEFLTYFQNEAQLEKSRLLSDRFSAERPKGSFSTLEIQRTEQGDSAMYLCASSLRPSGELFFGEGSRLTVL.